The entry that follows covers one T cell receptor beta chain sequence. The antigen remains undetermined. For TCR, cDNA came from 5'RACE template switching, which added a universal primer site and UMIs. TCRdb analysed the 5' RACE reads with MiXCR anew, one entry per CDR3 protein. This table holds hundreds of thousands of distinct CDR3 sequences, about 3.5% found once. This sample stems from a study of T cells after yellow fever vaccination. Study-wide results and limits: It was a weaker secondary response, yet one that peaked faster, at day 5 versus 15.

The specimen comprised PBMCs, sampled on the day of the yellow fever booster vaccination. The sequence came from a man younger than 30 who received the YFV17D yellow fever vaccine.

The CDR3 DNA follows: TGTGCCAGCAGTTTGCAGGGATCGGTCGAGCAGTACGTC. Translated: CASSLQGSVEQYV. The rearrangement links TRBV28 to TRBJ2-7, with a possible D match to TRBD1 (5 bases). The ends were cut back, 3 bases at V and 6 bases at J, with 12 bases in the middle. The CDR3 contains 13 residues. Germline values: CDR1 MDHEN, CDR2 SYDVKM.